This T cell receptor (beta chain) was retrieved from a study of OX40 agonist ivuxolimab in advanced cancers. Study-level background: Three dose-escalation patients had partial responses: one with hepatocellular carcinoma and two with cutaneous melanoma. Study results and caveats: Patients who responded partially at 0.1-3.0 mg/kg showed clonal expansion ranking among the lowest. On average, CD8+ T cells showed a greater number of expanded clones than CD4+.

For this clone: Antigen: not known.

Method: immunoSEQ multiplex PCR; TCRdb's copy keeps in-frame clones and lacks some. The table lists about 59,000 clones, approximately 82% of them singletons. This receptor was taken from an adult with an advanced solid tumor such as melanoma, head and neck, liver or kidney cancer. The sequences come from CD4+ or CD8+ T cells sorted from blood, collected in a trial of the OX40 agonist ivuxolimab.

The CDR3 sequence is CASSEYLAGFTDTQYF. For the CDR3, the DNA is TGTGCCAGCAGTGAATATCTCGCGGGGTTCACAGATACGCAGTATTTT. The rearrangement uses TRBV25-1 and TRBJ2-3, with D perhaps matching TRBD2 (6 bases). CDR3 length equals 16 residues. Germline CDR1 is MGHDK and CDR2 is SYGVNS. The V gene lost 0 bases and the J gene lost 2 bases, with 12 bases spanning the gap.